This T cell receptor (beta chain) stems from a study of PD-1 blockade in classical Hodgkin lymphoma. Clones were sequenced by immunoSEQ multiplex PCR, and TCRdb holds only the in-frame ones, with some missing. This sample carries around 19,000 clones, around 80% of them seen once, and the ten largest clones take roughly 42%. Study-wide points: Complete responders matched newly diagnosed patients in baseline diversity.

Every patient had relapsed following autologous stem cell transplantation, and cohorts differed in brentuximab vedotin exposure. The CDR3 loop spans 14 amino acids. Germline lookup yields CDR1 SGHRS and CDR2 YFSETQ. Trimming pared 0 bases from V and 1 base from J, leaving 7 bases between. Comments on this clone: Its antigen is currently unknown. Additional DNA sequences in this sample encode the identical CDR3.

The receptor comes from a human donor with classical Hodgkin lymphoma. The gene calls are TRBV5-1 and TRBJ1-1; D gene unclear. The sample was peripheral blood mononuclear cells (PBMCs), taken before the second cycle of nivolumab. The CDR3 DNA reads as TGCGCCAGCAGCTTGGAGTTGGGGAACACTGAAGCTTTCTTT. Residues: CASSLELGNTEAFF. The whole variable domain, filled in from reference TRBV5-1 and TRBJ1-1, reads KAGVTQTPRYLIKTRGQQVTLSCSPISGHRSVSWYQQTPGQGLQFLFEYFSETQRNKGNFPGRFSGRQFSNSRSEMNVSTLELGDSALYLCASSLELGNTEAFFGQGTRLTVV.